Shown below are 26 T cell receptor beta chains from a single sample sequenced in a study of CD8 T cells in ankylosing spondylitis. Study outcomes and limitations: Seven or eight highly homologous variants made up a TCR beta motif, and this motif appeared characteristic of ankylosing spondylitis blood.

TCRdb re-called the 5' RACE reads with MiXCR, one entry per CDR3 protein. The sample holds 200,000 to 250,000 distinct CDR3 sequences, around 16% seen once. Antigens of these TCRs are unknown. The sample consisted of blood, either unsorted or a sorted T cell fraction (not recorded which). The source of these receptors is a male donor with ankylosing spondylitis.

In its sample, this clonotype was seen once. The genes are TRBV6-2 or TRBV6-3 and TRBJ2-1; 7 bases map to TRBD1. There are 15 residues in the CDR3. The junction had 7 bases not matched to a gene; V was cut back by 5 bases and J by 3 bases. From germline, CDR1 is MNHEY and CDR2 SVGEGT. CDR3 bases: TGTGCCAGCAGTACCAGACAGGGCCGCTACAATGAGCAGTTCTTC. As protein: CASSTRQGRYNEQFF.

A few counts support this clonotype. The chain couples TRBV29-1 to TRBJ1-1; D is uncertain. CDR1 is SQVTM, CDR2 ANQGSEA, per germline. Trimming shortened V by 6 bases and J by 0 bases, and 8 bases separated the two germline ends. The CDR3 totals 12 residues. CDR3: CSVIQLNTEAFF. The CDR3 DNA reads TGCAGCGTGATACAGCTGAACACTGAAGCTTTCTTT. Using reference TRBV29-1 and TRBJ1-1 for the parts outside the CDR3, the full variable domain is SAVISQKPSRDICQRGTSLTIQCQVDSQVTMMFWYRQQPGQSLTLIATANQGSEATYESGFVIDKFPISRPNLTFSTLTVSNMSPEDSSIYLCSVIQLNTEAFFGQGTRLTVV.

This clonotype was detected many times. The rearrangement joins TRBV12-3 or TRBV12-4 to TRBJ2-1, with D uncertain. The CDR3 sequence is 11 residues long. V dropped 1 base and J dropped 8 bases, with 3 bases sitting between them. The chain's CDR3 is CASSLVDEQFF. For the CDR3, the DNA is TGTGCCAGCAGTTTAGTCGATGAGCAGTTCTTC.

The V and J genes are TRBV5-1 and TRBJ2-7, with D hard to call. The CDR3 is 13 amino acids. V was trimmed by 1 base and J by 2 bases, leaving 7 bases between them. Germline CDR1 and CDR2: SGHRS and YFSETQ. CDR3 amino acids: CASSLLYAYEQYF. The CDR3 DNA sequence: TGCGCCAGCAGCTTGCTCTATGCCTACGAGCAGTACTTC.

The chain has TRBV5-6 and TRBJ1-5; 9 bases line up with TRBD1. The germline V gene has CDR1 SGHDT and CDR2 YYEEEE. V trimming: 2 bases; J trimming: 5 bases; junction bases outside the gene matches: 2. This CDR3 is built from 14 residues. CDR3 sequence (DNA): TGTGCCAGCAGCTTCGGACAGGGGCATCAGCCCCAGCATTTT. Encoded protein: CASSFGQGHQPQHF.

This clonotype was seen more than once but under ten times. The chain links TRBV20-1 to TRBJ1-2; D is uncertain. V was shortened by 0 bases and J by 4 bases, with 12 bases between the two germline ends. CDR1 is DFQATT and CDR2 is SNEGSKA in the germline V gene (reference sequence). The CDR3 runs to 14 residues. The CDR3 region is CSARDPHGFYGYTF. For the CDR3, the DNA is TGCAGTGCTAGAGATCCACACGGATTCTATGGCTACACCTTC.

The chain recombines TRBV7-9 with TRBJ2-5; TRBD1 aligns across 8 bases. CDR1 is SEHNR and CDR2 is FQNEAQ in the germline V gene (reference sequence). The junction had 7 bases not matched to a gene; V was cut back by 5 bases and J by 5 bases. The CDR3 loop spans 14 amino acids. CDR3 sequence (DNA): TGTGCCAGCAGCGAGGCGGACAGGGAGGAGACCCAGTACTTC. It yields the protein CASSEADREETQYF.

V gene TRBV7-8 combines with J gene TRBJ2-1; D is possibly TRBD1 (6 bases). Per the germline V gene, CDR1 is SGHVS and CDR2 is FQNEAQ. The CDR3 sequence is 17 residues long. Trimming left V 6 bases short and J 1 base short, with 19 bases between. DNA for the CDR3: TGTGCCAGCAGTTCGTACGACAACAGGGCTTCCTACAATGAGCAGTTCTTC. Translated: CASSSYDNRASYNEQFF. Variable domain in full (rest from reference TRBV7-8 and TRBJ2-1): GAGVSQSPRYKVAKRGQDVALRCDPISGHVSLFWYQQALGQGPEFLTYFQNEAQLDKSGLPSDRFFAERPEGSVSTLKIQRTQQEDSAVYLCASSSYDNRASYNEQFFGPGTRLTVL.

The gene calls are TRBV12-3 or TRBV12-4 and TRBJ2-5; D gene uncertain. This CDR3 has 13 residues. V was pared by 7 bases and J by 0 bases, with 9 bases between. CDR3 nucleotide sequence: TGTGCCAGCACCCCGTACAACCAAGAGACCCAGTACTTC. Its protein is CASTPYNQETQYF.

This clonotype was counted many times. The rearrangement links TRBV6-4 to TRBJ2-5, with 10 positions matching TRBD2. Germline trimming cut 3 bases from V and 2 bases from J; bases unmatched to any gene: 3. The CDR3 totals 15 residues. CDR1 and CDR2 (germline): MRHNA, SNTAGT. CDR3 DNA sequence: TGTGCCAGCAGTGAAATAGCGGGGGGTCAAGAGACCCAGTACTTC. This codes for CASSEIAGGQETQYF.

This clonotype was detected a few times. The rearrangement joins TRBV5-1 to TRBJ2-7, with 8 nucleotides matching TRBD1. Germline values: CDR1 SGHRS, CDR2 YFSETQ. The V and J ends lost 4 bases and 0 bases, in that order; junction bases with no gene match: 3. The CDR3 covers 14 residues. CDR3: CASSVGQDSYEQYF. CDR3 nucleotides: TGCGCCAGCAGCGTGGGACAGGACTCCTACGAGCAGTACTTC.

This clonotype was counted between two and nine times. The chain combines TRBV12-3 or TRBV12-4 with TRBJ1-1; 11 bases line up with TRBD1. V was pared by 4 bases and J by 4 bases, with 14 bases of the junction left unmatched. The length of the CDR3 is 18 residues. The DNA of the CDR3 is TGTGCCAGCAGTTCGACTCCGGGACAGGGGGTTCTCGGCACTGAAGCTTTCTTT. Residues: CASSSTPGQGVLGTEAFF.

The chain couples TRBV7-9 to TRBJ2-7, with 11 bases fitting TRBD1. Looked up from germline, CDR1 is SEHNR and CDR2 is FQNEAQ (reference sequence). Losses at the gene ends were 4 bases for V and 5 bases for J; bases not matched to a gene: 4. This CDR3 region has 14 residues. Here the CDR3 reads CASSSGQGDHEQYF. CDR3 in DNA: TGTGCCAGCAGCTCGGGACAGGGGGATCACGAGCAGTACTTC.

The rearrangement links TRBV7-9 to TRBJ1-1; TRBD1 is a possible D gene (5 bases). The V gene lost 6 bases and the J gene lost 3 bases, with 11 bases spanning the gap. The CDR3 spans 13 residues. Germline values: CDR1 SEHNR, CDR2 FQNEAQ (reference sequence). The CDR3 here is CASRQGGDTEAFF. CDR3 nucleotides: TGTGCCAGCAGGCAGGGAGGGGACACTGAAGCTTTCTTT.

As DNA, the CDR3 is TGTGCCAGCAGCTGGACAGGGGGGAACACTGAAGCTTTCTTT. Translating it yields CASSWTGGNTEAFF. This chain connects TRBV7-3 to TRBJ1-1; TRBD1 aligns across 10 bases. Trimming cost V 4 bases and J 1 base; bases outside gene matches: 0. Germline V gene data show CDR1 as SGHTA and CDR2 as FQGTGA. CDR3 length: 14 residues.

The chain carries TRBV29-1 and TRBJ1-5; 8 nucleotides align to TRBD1. CDR3 length: 13 amino acids. Unmatched junction bases numbered 1, after V lost 6 bases and J lost 0 bases. From germline, CDR1 is SQVTM and CDR2 ANQGSEA. Written as DNA, the CDR3 is TGCAGCGTAGGACAGGGTAGCAATCAGCCCCAGCATTTT. Residues: CSVGQGSNQPQHF.

This clonotype was seen more than once but under ten times. The gene calls are TRBV11-2 and TRBJ2-3; 13 positions agree with TRBD2. CDR1 is SGHAT and CDR2 is FQNNGV in the germline V gene. The CDR3 loop spans 16 amino acids. The J segment lost 6 bases and the V segment lost 4 bases, leaving 7 bases of the junction unmatched. CDR3 DNA sequence: TGTGCCAGCAGCTCACTAGCGGGAGGGAATGTGGATACGCAGTATTTT. Its translation is CASSSLAGGNVDTQYF.

The chain links TRBV5-6 to TRBJ2-7; the D gene is possibly TRBD1 (6 bases). This CDR3 contains 15 residues. The germline V gene encodes CDR1 SGHDT and CDR2 YYEEEE. The germline V and J ends were trimmed by 0 bases and 0 bases, with 10 bases remaining between them. The CDR3 reads CASSLGQASSYEQYF. DNA of the CDR3: TGTGCCAGCAGCTTGGGACAGGCGAGCTCCTACGAGCAGTACTTC. The whole variable domain, filled in from reference TRBV5-6 and TRBJ2-7, reads DAGVTQSPTHLIKTRGQQVTLRCSPKSGHDTVSWYQQALGQGPQFIFQYYEEEERQRGNFPDRFSGHQFPNYSSELNVNALLLGDSALYLCASSLGQASSYEQYFGPGTRLTVT.

The chain couples TRBV5-1 to TRBJ2-7; 8 bases line up with TRBD2. Trimming at V came to 2 bases and at J to 3 bases, leaving 7 bases not matched to a gene. The germline V gene has CDR1 SGHRS and CDR2 YFSETQ. The CDR3 runs to 15 residues. The CDR3 DNA reads as TGCGCCAGCAGCTTACCGGGACTAGAGCACTACGAGCAGTACTTC. This encodes CASSLPGLEHYEQYF.

This clonotype was counted between two and nine times. The chain is built from TRBV7-6 and TRBJ2-3; 10 bases are a match to TRBD1. V trimming: 5 bases; J trimming: 5 bases; junction bases outside the gene matches: 10. In germline, CDR1 is SGHVS, CDR2 FNYEAQ. This CDR3 spans 16 amino acids. The CDR3 region is CASSERGQGLVDTQYF. DNA of the CDR3: TGTGCCAGCAGCGAAAGGGGACAGGGGTTGGTAGATACGCAGTATTTT.

The gene calls are TRBV11-2 and TRBJ2-1; TRBD2 matches at 14 bases. CDR1 and CDR2 from the germline V gene are SGHAT and FQNNGV. The CDR3 sequence is 18 residues long. V was clipped by 5 bases and J by 4 bases; unmatched bases: 10. In DNA, the CDR3 is TGTGCCAGCAGCCCGCGACTAGCGGGAGGGCTACTATACAATGAGCAGTTCTTC. Amino acids: CASSPRLAGGLLYNEQFF.

This clonotype was detected only a few times. This rearrangement joins TRBV6-6 to TRBJ2-5; D might be TRBD1 (5 bases). This CDR3 is built from 12 residues. Germline V CDR1 and CDR2: MNHNY, SVGAGI (reference sequence). Deletions cut 6 bases from V and 5 bases from J, with 10 bases between. This CDR3 is CASSQGVETQYF. The DNA for the CDR3 is TGTGCCAGCAGCCAGGGTGTGGAGACCCAGTACTTC.

The chain joins TRBV7-9 to TRBJ1-1; 9 bases fit TRBD1. In germline, CDR1 is SEHNR, CDR2 FQNEAQ (reference sequence). The CDR3 loop spans 17 amino acids. The V gene end was trimmed by 5 bases and the J gene end by 0 bases; junction bases not matched to a gene: 10. The CDR3: CASSPGLTGGMNTEAFF. In DNA form, the CDR3 reads TGTGCCAGCAGCCCGGGATTGACAGGGGGGATGAACACTGAAGCTTTCTTT.

DNA for the CDR3: TGTGCCAGCAGCTTAGCAGGGGCGGATTCACCCCTCCACTTT. Encoded protein: CASSLAGADSPLHF. The chain is built from TRBV11-2 and TRBJ1-6; D is perhaps TRBD1 (6 bases). Germline values: CDR1 SGHAT, CDR2 FQNNGV. CDR3 size: 14 residues. The V gene lost 1 base and the J gene lost 8 bases, with 9 bases spanning the gap.

This clonotype was observed at least ten times. This sequence joins TRBV4-1 and TRBJ2-1; D not resolved. This CDR3 spans 18 amino acids. Trimming left V 2 bases short and J 2 bases short, with 19 bases between. CDR1 and CDR2 (germline): MGHRA, YSYEKL. CDR3 nucleotide sequence: TGCGCCAGCAGCCAACTCAGAGCAGGACCCGGCGCCTACAATGAGCAGTTCTTC. This sequence encodes CASSQLRAGPGAYNEQFF.

This clonotype appeared a few times. The rearrangement joins TRBV5-6 to TRBJ2-3; D is possibly TRBD1 (5 bases). Germline-derived CDR1 and CDR2 are SGHDT and YYEEEE. V was cut by 4 bases and J by 7 bases, with 10 bases left in between. The CDR3 has 12 amino acids. As DNA, the CDR3 is TGTGCCAGCAGCCCTCCAGGGAATACGCAGTATTTT. Residues: CASSPPGNTQYF.